One sample yielded the 19 T cell receptor beta chains listed below, sequenced in a study of chemoradiotherapy in HPV16-positive cancers. Using immunoSEQ multiplex PCR, the repertoire was profiled, and TCRdb retains in-frame clones only, with some absent. The data show 9,500 to 15,000 clones, roughly 81% seen once. The specimen was collected from a patient who underwent chemoradiotherapy. The receptors here all came from a human donor with HPV-associated anogenital cancer.

This clone appeared a single time. This chain joins TRBV28 and TRBJ2-7, with D possibly TRBD2 on 5 matching bases. Germline CDR1 reads MDHEN; CDR2 reads SYDVKM. V was trimmed by 5 bases and J by 4 bases, leaving 15 bases between them. The CDR3 runs to 14 residues. The CDR3 DNA reads as TGTGCCAGCAGTCCCCAGGAGGATCTTTACGAGCAGTACTTC. Its protein product is CASSPQEDLYEQYF.

The table lists this clone with a few counts. In DNA, the CDR3 is TGTGCCAGCAGCGTTCAGCGGGGGGATCAAGAGACCCAGTACTTC. Protein product: CASSVQRGDQETQYF. The rearrangement joins TRBV5-4 to TRBJ2-5, with 9 nucleotides matching TRBD2. The CDR3 has 15 amino acids. Germline V gene sequence: CDR1 SGHNT, CDR2 YYREEE (reference sequence). With V trimmed by 4 bases and J by 2 bases, 6 bases remained unmatched.

The V call is TRBV27, the J call TRBJ1-1; TRBD1 matches at 7 bases. Trimming removed 2 bases from V and 2 bases from J; junction bases left unmatched: 5. This CDR3 is 15 amino acids long. Germline V gene sequence: CDR1 MNHEY, CDR2 SMNVEV (reference sequence). The CDR3 reads CASSLQTGRNTEAFF. CDR3 DNA sequence: TGTGCCAGCAGTTTACAGACAGGGCGTAACACTGAAGCTTTCTTT.

The chain employs TRBV28 and TRBJ2-5, with 7 nucleotides matching TRBD1. The end of the DNA fits TRBJ2-7 better, so the J call may be wrong. Germline lookup yields CDR1 MDHEN and CDR2 SYDVKM. The CDR3 totals 14 residues. This CDR3 reads CASSPPGQLYEQYF. In nucleotides, the CDR3 is TGTGCCAGCAGTCCACCGGGACAGCTCTACGAGCAGTACTTC.

This chain links TRBV23-1 with TRBJ1-5; D is unclear. TRBV23-1 is identified as an open reading frame with a role that is uncertain. Between the trimmed V and J ends, which lost 3 bases and 10 bases, there was a span of 16 bases. This CDR3 comprises 14 residues. The CDR3 DNA follows: TGCGCCAGCAGTCATGCCCGGACTTACGACCCCCAGCATTTT. It specifies CASSHARTYDPQHF.

The CDR3 region is CASSLASGRATDTQYF. In nucleotides, the CDR3 is TGTGCCAGCAGCTTAGCTAGCGGGAGGGCCACAGATACGCAGTATTTT. The chain is built from TRBV7-2 and TRBJ2-3; 11 bases fit TRBD2. Germline V gene sequence: CDR1 SGHTA, CDR2 FQGNSA. This CDR3 contains 16 residues. J was trimmed by 2 bases and V by 0 bases; bases with no gene match: 1.

This chain connects TRBV5-6 to TRBJ2-3, with 11 nucleotides matching TRBD2. This CDR3 has 16 residues. CDR1 is SGHDT, CDR2 YYEEEE, per germline. Unmatched junction bases numbered 2, after V lost 0 bases and J lost 2 bases. The CDR3 protein is CASSLGLAGTTDTQYF. The CDR3 region has the DNA TGTGCCAGCAGCTTGGGACTAGCGGGGACCACAGATACGCAGTATTTT.

This clone was observed a handful of times. V and J are TRBV7-9 and TRBJ1-6; no clear D gene. The CDR3 runs 15 residues. Germline CDR1 SEHNR, CDR2 FQNEAQ (reference sequence). Deletions cut 0 bases from V and 12 bases from J, with 15 bases between. The CDR3 reads CASSLASGSKGPLHF. The CDR3 DNA reads TGTGCCAGCAGCTTAGCCAGCGGATCTAAAGGACCCCTCCACTTT.

This sequence joins TRBV11-3 and TRBJ2-5; perhaps TRBD1 as D (5 bases). CDR1 is SGHNT, CDR2 YENEEA, per germline. The CDR3 covers 14 residues. Trimming took off 1 base at V and 1 base at J, with 7 bases between the two ends. The CDR3 DNA sequence: TGTGCCAGCAGCTTAGGCAGGGCCCAAGAGACCCAGTACTTC. It yields the protein CASSLGRAQETQYF. The complete variable domain, with remaining parts taken from reference TRBV11-3 and TRBJ2-5, reads EAGVVQSPRYKIIEKKQPVAFWCNPISGHNTLYWYLQNLGQGPELLIRYENEEAVDDSQLPKDRFSAERLKGVDSTLKIQPAELGDSAVYLCASSLGRAQETQYFGPGTRLLVL.

CDR3 residues: CASSVADRTTDTQYF. The DNA of the CDR3 is TGTGCCAGCAGTGTCGCGGACAGGACCACAGATACGCAGTATTTT. The chain recombines TRBV6-1 with TRBJ2-3; 7 positions agree with TRBD1. The junction had 6 bases not matched to a gene; V was cut back by 4 bases and J by 2 bases. The germline V gene has CDR1 MNHNS and CDR2 SASEGT. The CDR3 consists of 15 residues.

This clone came up once. DNA of the CDR3: TGTGCCAGCAGCGCTTCTTGGACCCAGTGGAACACTGAAGCTTTCTTT. Amino acid sequence: CASSASWTQWNTEAFF. The rearrangement links TRBV9 to TRBJ1-1; no definite D call. Trimming removed 3 bases at V and 1 base at J, with 16 bases between. This CDR3 region has 16 residues. The germline V gene encodes CDR1 SGDLS and CDR2 YYNGEE. Complete variable domain (other parts from reference TRBV9 and TRBJ1-1): DSGVTQTPKHLITATGQRVTLRCSPRSGDLSVYWYQQSLDQGLQFLIQYYNGEERAKGNILERFSAQQFPDLHSELNLSSLELGDSALYFCASSASWTQWNTEAFFGQGTRLTVV.

This clone was observed a few times. CDR3 amino acids: CASSLAGRSYEQYF. CDR3 sequence (DNA): TGTGCCAGCAGCTTAGCGGGCAGATCCTACGAGCAGTACTTC. The rearrangement links TRBV7-2 to TRBJ2-7; D remains ambiguous. Trimming left V 0 bases short and J 1 base short, with 7 bases between. CDR1 and CDR2 from the germline V gene are SGHTA and FQGNSA. The CDR3 runs 14 residues. Full variable domain (remainder filled in from reference TRBV7-2 and TRBJ2-7): GAGVSQSPSNKVTEKGKDVELRCDPISGHTALYWYRQSLGQGLEFLIYFQGNSAPDKSGLPSDRFSAERTGGSVSTLTIQRTQQEDSAVYLCASSLAGRSYEQYFGPGTRLTVT.

The chain combines TRBV7-9 with TRBJ2-7, with 7 bases identical to TRBD1. V gave up 0 bases and J gave up 2 bases; unmatched junction bases: 7. The length of the CDR3 is 16 residues. The germline V gene has CDR1 SEHNR and CDR2 FQNEAQ (reference sequence). In nucleotides, the CDR3 is TGTGCCAGCAGCTTAGCGAAATGGACAGGTACCTACGAGCAGTACTTC. Translating it yields CASSLAKWTGTYEQYF.

V gene TRBV28 combines with J gene TRBJ1-2; the D is unclear. The V and J ends lost 4 bases and 4 bases respectively, with 10 bases between them. This CDR3 contains 13 residues. Germline V gene data show CDR1 as MDHEN and CDR2 as SYDVKM. As DNA, the CDR3 is TGTGCCAGCAGTTCCCAGAATTTCTATGGCTACACCTTC. Amino acid sequence: CASSSQNFYGYTF.

This chain connects TRBV28 to TRBJ2-7, with D possibly being TRBD1 (7 bases). This CDR3 is 14 amino acids long. CDR1 is MDHEN, CDR2 SYDVKM, per germline. The V and J ends lost 7 bases and 1 base respectively, with 14 bases between them. The CDR3 spells CASTEAGGSYEQYF. Here the CDR3 DNA reads TGTGCCAGCACCGAGGCAGGGGGGTCCTACGAGCAGTACTTC.

The V call is TRBV2, the J call TRBJ2-3; D unclear. Between the trimmed V and J ends, which lost 6 bases and 1 base, there was a span of 11 bases. The CDR3 sequence is 14 residues long. The germline V gene encodes CDR1 SNHLY and CDR2 FYNNEI. The CDR3 region has the DNA TGTGCCAGCAGCCTGGGCCTGGGCACAGATACGCAGTATTTT. This sequence encodes CASSLGLGTDTQYF.

The chain uses TRBV28 and TRBJ1-5, with TRBD1 matching over 8 bases. The V and J ends lost 7 bases and 3 bases, in that order; junction bases with no gene match: 8. CDR3 length equals 15 residues. The V gene's germline CDR1 is MDHEN and CDR2 SYDVKM. Written as DNA, the CDR3 is TGTGCCAGCAAAGGGCAGGGGGCTTTCAATCAGCCCCAGCATTTT. Residues: CASKGQGAFNQPQHF. Variable domain in full (rest from reference TRBV28 and TRBJ1-5): DVKVTQSSRYLVKRTGEKVFLECVQDMDHENMFWYRQDPGLGLRLIYFSYDVKMKEKGDIPEGYSVSREKKERFSLILESASTNQTSMYLCASKGQGAFNQPQHFGDGTRLSIL.

The V gene is TRBV20-1, the J gene TRBJ2-5; TRBD2 is a possible D gene (7 bases). Germline V gene data show CDR1 as DFQATT and CDR2 as SNEGSKA (reference sequence). The CDR3 spans 11 residues. Trimming stripped 6 bases from V and 5 bases from J, with 10 bases between. The CDR3 reads CSAEGGETQYF. As DNA, the CDR3 is TGCAGTGCGGAGGGGGGGGAGACCCAGTACTTC.

The CDR3 bases are TGTGCCAGCAGTCAAAACGGTCAGGGGGCGGATGGCTACACCTTC. Protein product: CASSQNGQGADGYTF. The chain is built from TRBV6-5 and TRBJ1-2; 8 bases line up with TRBD1. CDR1 is MNHEY and CDR2 is SVGAGI in the germline V gene. Trimming removed 5 bases from V and 6 bases from J; junction bases left unmatched: 11. This CDR3 region has 15 residues.